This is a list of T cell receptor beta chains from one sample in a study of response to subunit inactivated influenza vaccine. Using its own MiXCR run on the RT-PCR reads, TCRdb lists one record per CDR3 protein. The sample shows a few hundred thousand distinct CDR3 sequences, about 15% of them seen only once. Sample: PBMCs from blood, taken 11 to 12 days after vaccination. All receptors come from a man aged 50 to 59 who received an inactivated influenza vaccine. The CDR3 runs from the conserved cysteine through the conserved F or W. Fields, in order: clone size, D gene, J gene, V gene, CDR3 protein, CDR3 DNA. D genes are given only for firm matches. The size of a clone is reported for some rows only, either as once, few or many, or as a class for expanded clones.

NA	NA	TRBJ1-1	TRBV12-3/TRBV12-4	CASSRSYAEAFF	TGTGCCAGCAGTAGGTCGTACGCTGAAGCTTTCTTT
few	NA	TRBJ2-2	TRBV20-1	CSARFPATGELFF	TGCAGTGCTAGGTTCCCAGCCACCGGGGAGCTGTTTTTT
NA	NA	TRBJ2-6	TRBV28	CASQGGPGANVLTF	TGTGCCAGCCAGGGGGGCCCGGGGGCCAACGTCCTGACTTTC
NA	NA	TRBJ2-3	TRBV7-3	CASSFILGGTDTQYF	TGTGCCAGCAGCTTTATATTGGGGGGCACAGATACGCAGTATTTT
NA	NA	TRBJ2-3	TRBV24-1	CATAGRGGGTDTQYF	TGTGCCACCGCCGGACGGGGAGGTGGCACAGATACGCAGTATTTT
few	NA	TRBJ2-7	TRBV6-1	CASRLDWLYF	TGTGCCAGCAGACTCGACTGGTTGTACTTC
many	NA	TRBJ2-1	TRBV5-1	CASSKVTGYNEQFF	TGCGCCAGCAGCAAAGTGACAGGCTACAATGAGCAGTTCTTC
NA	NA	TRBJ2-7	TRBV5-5	CASSLAQGSWDEQYF	TGTGCCAGCAGCTTGGCACAGGGATCCTGGGACGAGCAGTACTTC
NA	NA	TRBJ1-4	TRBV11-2	CASSRREGGATNEKLFF	TGTGCCAGCAGCCGGCGAGAAGGGGGGGCGACTAATGAAAAACTGTTTTTT
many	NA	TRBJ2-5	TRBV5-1	CASIGSGQKETQYF	TGCGCCAGCATTGGTTCTGGGCAGAAGGAGACCCAGTACTTC
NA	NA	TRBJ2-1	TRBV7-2	CASSLNAQPYNEQFF	TGTGCCAGCAGCTTAAATGCTCAACCCTACAATGAGCAGTTCTTC
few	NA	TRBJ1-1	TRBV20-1	CSAETGKFNTEAFF	TGCAGTGCTGAAACAGGGAAATTTAACACTGAAGCTTTCTTT
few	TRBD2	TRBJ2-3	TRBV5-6	CASSGGQSGRGGPDTQYF	TGTGCCAGCAGCGGAGGACAGTCGGGTCGGGGGGGCCCAGATACGCAGTATTTT
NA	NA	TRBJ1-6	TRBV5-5	CASSSVDTQLNSPLHF	TGTGCCAGCAGCTCAGTCGACACTCAACTTAATTCACCCCTCCACTTT
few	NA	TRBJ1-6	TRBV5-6	CASSLLGRNSPLHF	TGTGCCAGCAGCTTGCTGGGAAGGAATTCACCCCTCCACTTT
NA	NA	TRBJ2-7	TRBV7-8	CASSLVVRGIIEQYF	TGTGCCAGCAGCTTAGTGGTCAGGGGTATCATCGAGCAGTACTTC
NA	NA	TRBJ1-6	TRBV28	CASSLLGAGNSPLHF	TGTGCCAGCAGTTTATTGGGGGCCGGGAATTCACCCCTCCACTTT
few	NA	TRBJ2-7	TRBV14	CASSQEGQLYEQYF	TGTGCCAGCAGCCAAGAAGGACAGCTTTACGAGCAGTACTTC
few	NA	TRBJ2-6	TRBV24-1	CATSDYRRSGANVLTF	TGTGCCACCAGTGATTACAGGCGATCTGGGGCCAACGTCCTGACTTTC
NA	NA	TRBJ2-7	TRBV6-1	CASSAPVVYEQYF	TGTGCCAGCAGCGCCCCGGTTGTCTACGAGCAGTACTTC
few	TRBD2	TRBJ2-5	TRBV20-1	CSARSLAGDTETQYF	TGCAGTGCTAGATCGTTAGCGGGGGACACAGAGACCCAGTACTTC
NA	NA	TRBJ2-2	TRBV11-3	CASSLDAGVNTGELFF	TGTGCCAGCAGCTTAGATGCAGGGGTGAACACCGGGGAGCTGTTTTTT
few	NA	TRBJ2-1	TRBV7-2	CASSLVQGGNEQFF	TGTGCCAGCAGCTTAGTACAGGGCGGGAATGAGCAGTTCTTC
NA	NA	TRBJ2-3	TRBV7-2	CASSASGLDTQYF	TGTGCCAGCAGCGCCTCAGGGTTGGATACGCAGTATTTT
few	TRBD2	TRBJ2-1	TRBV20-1	CSANGRAGSEQFF	TGCAGTGCTAACGGGAGGGCTGGTTCTGAGCAGTTCTTC
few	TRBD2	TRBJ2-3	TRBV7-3	CASSFSGESTDTQYF	TGTGCCAGCAGCTTTAGCGGGGAGAGCACAGATACGCAGTATTTT
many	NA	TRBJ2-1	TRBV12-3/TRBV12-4	CASRPGGARRDEQFF	TGTGCCAGCAGACCTGGCGGGGCCCGAAGGGATGAGCAGTTCTTC
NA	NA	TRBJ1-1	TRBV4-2	CASSQDTREGTEAFF	TGTGCCAGCAGCCAAGATACCAGGGAGGGCACTGAAGCTTTCTTT
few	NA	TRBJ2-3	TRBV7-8	CASSPKTLSGTDTQYF	TGTGCCAGCAGCCCTAAGACACTCTCCGGCACAGATACGCAGTATTTT
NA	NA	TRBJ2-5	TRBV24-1	CATSGGNSETQYF	TGTGCCACCAGTGGAGGGAACTCAGAGACCCAGTACTTC
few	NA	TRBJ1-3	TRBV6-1	CASSTLQSSGNTIYF	TGTGCCAGCAGTACCCTCCAGAGCTCTGGAAACACCATATATTTT